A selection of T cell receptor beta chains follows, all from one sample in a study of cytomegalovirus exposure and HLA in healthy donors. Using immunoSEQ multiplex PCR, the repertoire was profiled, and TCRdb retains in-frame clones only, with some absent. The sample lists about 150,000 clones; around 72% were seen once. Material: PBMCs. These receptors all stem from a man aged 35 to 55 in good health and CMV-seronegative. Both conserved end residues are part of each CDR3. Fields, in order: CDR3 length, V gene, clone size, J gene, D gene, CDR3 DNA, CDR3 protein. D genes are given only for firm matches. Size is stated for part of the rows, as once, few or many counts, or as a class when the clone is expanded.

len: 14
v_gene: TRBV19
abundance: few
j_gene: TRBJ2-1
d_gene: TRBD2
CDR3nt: TGTGCCAGTAGTATTAGCGGGAGTGGCCATGAGCAGTTCTTC
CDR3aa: CASSISGSGHEQFF

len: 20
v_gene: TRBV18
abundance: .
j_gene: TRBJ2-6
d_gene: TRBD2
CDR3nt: TGTGCCAGCTCACCGAGGGCCCTAGCGGGAAGTAACTCTGGGGCCAACGTCCTGACTTTC
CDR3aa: CASSPRALAGSNSGANVLTF

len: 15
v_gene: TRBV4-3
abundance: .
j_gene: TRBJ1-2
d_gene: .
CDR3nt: TGCGCCAGCAGCCAAGAGGGTAGGGACTTGGATGGCTACACCTTC
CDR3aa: CASSQEGRDLDGYTF

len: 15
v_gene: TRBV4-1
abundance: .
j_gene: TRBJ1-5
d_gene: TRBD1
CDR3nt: TGCGCCAGCAGCCGGACAGGGAATAGCAATCAGCCCCAGCATTTT
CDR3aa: CASSRTGNSNQPQHF

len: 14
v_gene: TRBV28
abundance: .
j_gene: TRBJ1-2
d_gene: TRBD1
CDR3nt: TGTGCCAGCAGAACCGGGACAGGGGTCTATGGCTACACCTTC
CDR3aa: CASRTGTGVYGYTF

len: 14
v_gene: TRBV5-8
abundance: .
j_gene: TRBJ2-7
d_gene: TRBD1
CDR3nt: TGTGCCAGCAGCCACCGGGACAGGGACTACGAGCAGTACTTC
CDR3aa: CASSHRDRDYEQYF

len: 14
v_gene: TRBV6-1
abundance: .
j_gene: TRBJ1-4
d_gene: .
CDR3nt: TGTGCCAGCAGTGCCCTGGAGTCTAATGAAAAACTGTTTTTT
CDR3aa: CASSALESNEKLFF

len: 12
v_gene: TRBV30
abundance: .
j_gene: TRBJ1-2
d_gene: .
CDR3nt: TGTGCCCACCATGGTAGGAGCTATGGCTACCCCTTC
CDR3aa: CAHHGRSYGYPF

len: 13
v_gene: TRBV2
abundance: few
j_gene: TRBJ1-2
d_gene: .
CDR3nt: TGTGCCAGCAGTGAAGCCAGAAGTGGCGGCTACACCTTC
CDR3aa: CASSEARSGGYTF

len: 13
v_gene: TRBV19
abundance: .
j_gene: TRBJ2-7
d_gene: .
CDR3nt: TGTGCCAGTAGTATAGTGGGCAGCTACGAGCAGTACTTC
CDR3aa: CASSIVGSYEQYF

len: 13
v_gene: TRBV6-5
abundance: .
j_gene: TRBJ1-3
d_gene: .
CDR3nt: TGTGCCAGCAGTTATGCGGGGGCCAACACCATATATTTT
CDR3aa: CASSYAGANTIYF

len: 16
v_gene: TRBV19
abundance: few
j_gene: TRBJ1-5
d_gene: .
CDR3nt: TGTGCCAGTAGTAAATTACAGGGAAATAGCAATCAGCCCCAGCATTTT
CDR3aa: CASSKLQGNSNQPQHF

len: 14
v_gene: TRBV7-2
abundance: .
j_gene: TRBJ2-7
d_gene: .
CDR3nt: TGTGCCAGCAGCTCCAGGGACTTCTCCTACGAGCAGTACTTC
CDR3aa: CASSSRDFSYEQYF

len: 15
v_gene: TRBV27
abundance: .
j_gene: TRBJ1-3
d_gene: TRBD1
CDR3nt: TGTGCCAGCAGTTACACAGGGGACTCTGGAAACACCATATATTTT
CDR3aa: CASSYTGDSGNTIYF

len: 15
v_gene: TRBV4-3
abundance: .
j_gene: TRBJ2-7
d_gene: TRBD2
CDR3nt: TGCGCCAGCAGCTTCCTTTTAGCGGGAGCTGCCGAGCAGTACTTC
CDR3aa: CASSFLLAGAAEQYF

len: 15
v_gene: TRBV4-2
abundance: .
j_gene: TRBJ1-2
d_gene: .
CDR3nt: TGTGCCAGCAGCCAAGATCTTTCAGCTAACTATGGCTACACCTTC
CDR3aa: CASSQDLSANYGYTF

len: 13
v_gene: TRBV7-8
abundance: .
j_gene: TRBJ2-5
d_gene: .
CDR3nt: TGTGCCAGCAGCTCAGGGGACCAAGAGACCCAGTACTTC
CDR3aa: CASSSGDQETQYF

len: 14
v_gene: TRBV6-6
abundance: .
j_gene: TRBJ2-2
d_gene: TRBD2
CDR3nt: TGTGCCAGTGGAGGGACTAGGGTTGCCGGGGAGCTGTTTTTT
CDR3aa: CASGGTRVAGELFF

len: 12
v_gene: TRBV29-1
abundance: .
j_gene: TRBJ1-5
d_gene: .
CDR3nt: TGCAGCGTTGGGAGCGACAATCAGCCCCAGCATTTT
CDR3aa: CSVGSDNQPQHF

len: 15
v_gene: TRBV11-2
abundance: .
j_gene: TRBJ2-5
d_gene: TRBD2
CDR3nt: TGTGCCAGCAACGCCGGGACTAGCGGTTTCTTGGCCCAGTACTTC
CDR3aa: CASNAGTSGFLAQYF

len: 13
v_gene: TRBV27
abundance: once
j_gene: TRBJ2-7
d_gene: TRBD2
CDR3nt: TGTGCCAGCAGTGCGGGACTATCCTACGAGCAGTACTTC
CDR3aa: CASSAGLSYEQYF

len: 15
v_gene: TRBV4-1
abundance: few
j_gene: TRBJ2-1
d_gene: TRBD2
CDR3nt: TGCGCCAGCAGCCAGTTAGCGGGAGGGAGCAATGAGCAGTTCTTC
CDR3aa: CASSQLAGGSNEQFF

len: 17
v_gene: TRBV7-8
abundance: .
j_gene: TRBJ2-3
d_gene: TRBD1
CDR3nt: TGTGCCAGCAGCTTACGTGGGGACAGGGCTATCACAGATACGCAGTATTTT
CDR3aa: CASSLRGDRAITDTQYF

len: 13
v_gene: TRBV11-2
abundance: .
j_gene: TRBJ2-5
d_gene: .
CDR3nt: TGTGCCAGCAGCCTTAGTGTAAGAGAGACCCAGTACTTC
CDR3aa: CASSLSVRETQYF

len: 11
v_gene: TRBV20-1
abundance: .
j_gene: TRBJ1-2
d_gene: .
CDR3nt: TGCAGTGCCCCCCGCGGGTATGGCTACACCTTC
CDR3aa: CSAPRGYGYTF

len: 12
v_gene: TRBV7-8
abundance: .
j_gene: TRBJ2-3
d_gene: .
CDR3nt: TGTGCCAGCAGCTTAGGTCGAGATACGCAGTATTTT
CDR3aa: CASSLGRDTQYF

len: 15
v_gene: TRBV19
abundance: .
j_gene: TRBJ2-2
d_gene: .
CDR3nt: TGTGCCAGTAGTACGCTGGGACAGAACACCGGGGAGCTGTTTTTT
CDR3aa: CASSTLGQNTGELFF

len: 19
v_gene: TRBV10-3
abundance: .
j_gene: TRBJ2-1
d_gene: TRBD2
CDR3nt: TGTGCCATCATGCCAGGGGCGGGGGGGTTAGCCGACTCCTACAATGAGCAGTTCTTC
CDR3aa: CAIMPGAGGLADSYNEQFF